This T cell receptor (beta chain) was documented in a study of molecular identifiers for immune sequencing clone quantification. Using its own MiXCR run on the PCR reads, TCRdb lists one record per CDR3 protein. The sample records fewer than 75,000 distinct CDR3 sequences, over 15% being singletons. This clonotype was recorded many times. Germline trimming cut 4 bases from V and 7 bases from J; bases unmatched to any gene: 14. The CDR3 is 16 amino acids. In germline, CDR1 is SGHRS, CDR2 YFSETQ. Sequences were obtained from naive CD8+ T cells from blood, with Jurkat cell RNA spiked in. Stated subset: FACS-sorted CD8+CD4-CCR7+CD45RA+ naive T cells. This TCR derives from a human donor in good health. Some libraries in this study had Jurkat cell RNA spiked in. The chain joins TRBV5-1 to TRBJ2-5; TRBD1 agrees at 9 bases. The DNA of the CDR3 is TGCGCCAGCAGCGTACCGGGACAGGGTCTCGATTTGACCCAGTACTTC. Translating gives CASSVPGQGLDLTQYF.